One sample yielded the 18 T cell receptor beta chains listed below, sequenced in a study of blood T cell repertoires in COVID-19. The table came from immunoSEQ multiplex PCR; TCRdb's copy has only in-frame clones and leaves some out. The sample has around 300,000 clones, 75% to 90% seen once. Sequencing was performed on peripheral blood. The origin of the receptors is a woman between 40 and 50 years old with acute or convalescent COVID-19.

V gene TRBV3-1 (or the pseudogene TRBV3-2) combines with J gene TRBJ2-3, with 9 bases identical to TRBD2. The CDR3 contains 15 residues. Germline V gene data show CDR1 as LGHDT and CDR2 as YNNKEL (reference sequence). The ends lost 3 bases at V and 4 bases at J; junction bases unmatched: 5. CDR3 DNA sequence: TGTGCCAGCAGCCAGGCGGGGGGGTTGGCAGATACGCAGTATTTT. Amino acid sequence: CASSQAGGLADTQYF.

The table lists this clone with a count of one. This rearrangement joins TRBV7-2 to TRBJ2-3; perhaps TRBD2 as D (5 bases). V was clipped by 1 base and J by 2 bases, with 13 bases between them. Per germline, CDR1 SGHTA and CDR2 FQGNSA. This CDR3 is built from 16 residues. CDR3 in amino acids: CASSLVSASHTDTQYF. CDR3 DNA: TGTGCCAGCAGCTTAGTGTCGGCTAGCCACACAGATACGCAGTATTTT.

The rearrangement uses TRBV30 and TRBJ1-4; 8 bases line up with TRBD1. Germline assignment: CDR1 GTSNPN and CDR2 SVGIG (reference sequence). This CDR3 region has 15 residues. V lost 0 bases to trimming and J lost 7 bases; unmatched junction nucleotides: 7. Written as DNA, the CDR3 is TGTGCCTGGAGTGTTGGCAGGGGGCCCCTTGAAAAACTGTTTTTT. This gives the protein CAWSVGRGPLEKLFF.

This sequence joins TRBV9 and TRBJ1-3, with 7 positions matching TRBD1. From germline, CDR1 is SGDLS and CDR2 YYNGEE. V was pared by 2 bases and J by 8 bases, with 10 bases of the junction left unmatched. CDR3 length: 15 amino acids. The CDR3 nucleotides read TGTGCCAGCAGCGTCGAGGGGGCGCGTAAAGACACCATATATTTT. It is translated as CASSVEGARKDTIYF.

V usage is TRBV6-5 and J usage is TRBJ2-7; D may be TRBD2 (6 bases). Trimming stripped 5 bases from V and 0 bases from J, with 14 bases between. The germline gives CDR1 MNHEY, CDR2 SVGAGI. CDR3 size: 15 residues. The CDR3 DNA is TGTGCCAGCAGTCCTGGAGGGGTGAGCTCCTACGAGCAGTACGTC. It codes for CASSPGGVSSYEQYV.

This clone has a handful of counts. This chain links TRBV5-1 with TRBJ1-1, with D uncertain. CDR1 and CDR2 (germline): SGHRS, YFSETQ. With 2 bases removed from V and 1 base from J, the gap between germline ends came to 12 bases. This CDR3 contains 15 residues. The CDR3 DNA reads as TGCGCCAGCAGCTTCAACAGCCGATCGAACACTGAAGCTTTCTTT. The encoded protein is CASSFNSRSNTEAFF. The variable domain in full, with the rest retrieved from reference TRBV5-1 and TRBJ1-1, is KAGVTQTPRYLIKTRGQQVTLSCSPISGHRSVSWYQQTPGQGLQFLFEYFSETQRNKGNFPGRFSGRQFSNSRSEMNVSTLELGDSALYLCASSFNSRSNTEAFFGQGTRLTVV.

The CDR3 region is CASSQGAGMEPEAFF. CDR3 nucleotides: TGTGCCAGCAGCCAAGGCGCCGGGATGGAGCCTGAAGCTTTCTTT. This chain connects TRBV4-2 to TRBJ1-1; D gene unclear. The CDR3 length is 15 residues. Trimming cost V 1 base and J 6 bases, with 15 bases left between them. The germline gives CDR1 LGHNA, CDR2 YNFKEQ.

This chain joins TRBV21-1 and TRBJ2-3; the D call of TRBD2 is as the table states it, not checked on the DNA. TRBV21-1 is marked as a pseudogene. CDR3 length equals 21 residues. Here the CDR3 reads CASSKNPDSPGSTKRTDTQYF. The CDR3 DNA sequence: TGTGCCAGCAGCAAAAATCCGGACTCCCCGGGAAGCACAAAGAGGACAGATACGCAGTATTTT.

The genes are TRBV7-2 and TRBJ1-4; 9 bases are shared with TRBD1. CDR3 length: 15 amino acids. Trimming cost V 5 bases and J 7 bases; bases outside gene matches: 8. CDR1 and CDR2 from the germline V gene are SGHTA and FQGNSA. The CDR3 here is CASSEGDRDSEKLFF. In DNA form, the CDR3 reads TGTGCCAGCAGCGAGGGGGACAGGGACAGTGAAAAACTGTTTTTT.

The chain is built from TRBV2 and TRBJ1-1; 8 bases are shared with TRBD1. The CDR3 consists of 13 residues. Germline assignment: CDR1 SNHLY and CDR2 FYNNEI. V dropped 5 bases and J dropped 4; count of bases not matched to a gene: 3. CDR3 loop: CASSKTGVTEAFF. The CDR3 DNA sequence: TGTGCCAGCAGTAAGACAGGGGTCACTGAAGCTTTCTTT.

This chain joins TRBV6-5 and TRBJ1-1; TRBD1 aligns across 7 bases. V lost 10 bases, J lost 3 bases, and 8 bases stayed unmatched. The length of the CDR3 is 13 residues. Per the germline V gene, CDR1 is MNHEY and CDR2 is SVGAGI. CDR3 amino acids: CATRHDRDTEAFF. The CDR3 DNA reads as TGTGCCACCAGACATGACAGGGACACTGAAGCTTTCTTT.

This clone is a singleton in its sample. The chain recombines TRBV5-6 with TRBJ2-3, with a possible D match to TRBD1 (6 bases). V lost 4 bases and J lost 0, with 15 bases in between. Germline CDR1 SGHDT, CDR2 YYEEEE. The CDR3 loop spans 16 amino acids. Here the CDR3 DNA reads TGTGCCAGCAGCCCCCCAGGGACACTAAGCACAGATACGCAGTATTTT. Amino acid sequence: CASSPPGTLSTDTQYF.

The chain uses TRBV23-1 and TRBJ2-3; 9 positions agree with TRBD2. TRBV23-1 is known as an ORF, though its function is uncertain. The V segment lost 2 bases and the J segment 7 bases; nucleotides outside the gene matches: 16. This CDR3 has 18 residues. The CDR3 DNA sequence: TGCGCCAGCAGTCAACCCGACTCGACAGCGGGAGGTAGACATACGCAGTATTTT. Its protein product is CASSQPDSTAGGRHTQYF.

In this sample, this clone turned up once. The chain has TRBV12-3 or TRBV12-4 and TRBJ2-3; a weak D match, TRBD2 (5 bases). The CDR3 runs to 11 residues. Trimming shortened V by 4 bases and J by 7 bases, and 6 bases separated the two germline ends. This CDR3 is CASSYGNTQYF. DNA for the CDR3: TGTGCCAGCAGTTACGGGAATACGCAGTATTTT.

The chain uses TRBV4-1 and TRBJ1-2, with D uncertain. The V gene lost 0 bases and the J gene lost 6 bases, with 11 bases spanning the gap. The CDR3 contains 14 residues. CDR1 is MGHRA and CDR2 is YSYEKL in the germline V gene. The chain's CDR3 is CASSQDPRWDGYTF. CDR3 nucleotide sequence: TGCGCCAGCAGCCAAGATCCTAGGTGGGATGGCTACACCTTC.

V is TRBV3-1 (or the pseudogene TRBV3-2) and J is TRBJ1-1; unclear D gene. CDR1 is LGHDT and CDR2 is YNNKEL in the germline V gene (reference sequence). Trimming took 3 bases from V and 9 from J, leaving 8 bases between them. The CDR3 has 11 amino acids. The DNA of the CDR3 is TGTGCCAGCAGCCATTCCGAGCAAGCTTTCTTT. It is translated as CASSHSEQAFF.

This chain uses TRBV4-1 with TRBJ2-4; D might be TRBD2 (6 bases). Germline V gene data show CDR1 as MGHRA and CDR2 as YSYEKL. The length of the CDR3 is 13 residues. The V gene lost 3 bases and the J gene lost 5 bases, with 8 bases spanning the gap. The CDR3 nucleotides read TGCGCCAGCAGCCACCCGGGGGAAAACATTCAGTACTTC. It codes for CASSHPGENIQYF.

CDR3 residues: CASSLGGYQPQHF. The CDR3 bases are TGTGCCAGCAGCTTGGGAGGGTATCAGCCCCAGCATTTT. The chain links TRBV7-9 to TRBJ1-5; D call uncertain. The CDR3 covers 13 residues. The germline V and J ends were trimmed by 3 bases and 5 bases, with 8 bases remaining between them. Germline CDR1 SEHNR, CDR2 FQNEAQ (reference sequence).